This entry lists 11 T cell receptor beta chains sequenced from one sample in a study of blood T cells in healthy people across ages. Together with a sample-barcoded 5' primer, a J-beta primer mix was included in a second PCR lasting about 6 to 11 cycles. TCRdb redid the calling of the 5' RACE reads with MiXCR, one entry per CDR3 protein. In the table there are around 800,000 distinct CDR3 sequences, about 46% of which are singletons. Sequenced input: blood. These receptors were collected from an elderly man in good health.

The chain has TRBV29-1 and TRBJ1-2; D perhaps matches TRBD1 (5 bases). Germline V CDR1 and CDR2: SQVTM, ANQGSEA. The CDR3 is 14 amino acids. Trimming pared 3 bases from V and 0 bases from J, leaving 11 bases between. The CDR3 reads CSVEMGTPNYGYTF. The CDR3 DNA reads TGCAGCGTTGAGATGGGGACTCCTAACTATGGCTACACCTTC.

This clonotype was found a few times. The chain recombines TRBV5-1 with TRBJ2-3; no definite D call. The CDR3 consists of 14 residues. Trimming shortened V by 2 bases and J by 1 base, and 8 bases separated the two germline ends. Germline V gene data show CDR1 as SGHRS and CDR2 as YFSETQ. CDR3 in amino acids: CASSFDPRTDTQYF. In nucleotides, the CDR3 is TGCGCCAGCAGCTTCGACCCTCGCACAGATACGCAGTATTTT. The full variable domain, completed using reference TRBV5-1 and TRBJ2-3, is KAGVTQTPRYLIKTRGQQVTLSCSPISGHRSVSWYQQTPGQGLQFLFEYFSETQRNKGNFPGRFSGRQFSNSRSEMNVSTLELGDSALYLCASSFDPRTDTQYFGPGTRLTVL.

The chain combines TRBV20-1 with TRBJ2-7, with D possibly being TRBD2 (7 bases). From germline, CDR1 is DFQATT and CDR2 SNEGSKA (reference sequence). The CDR3 has 14 amino acids. V was clipped by 3 bases and J by 6 bases, with 18 bases between them. CDR3 loop: CSASGGGRGGEQYF. As DNA, the CDR3 is TGCAGTGCTAGTGGTGGGGGGAGGGGGGGCGAGCAGTACTTC.

There are a few counts of this clonotype. The chain joins TRBV5-1 to TRBJ2-7; 10 bases align to TRBD1. Germline CDR1 reads SGHRS; CDR2 reads YFSETQ. The CDR3 length is 14 residues. After removal of 3 bases from V and 7 bases from J, the junction contained 7 bases not matched to a gene. The DNA for the CDR3 is TGCGCCAGCAGCTACCCGGGACAGGGGAGGGAGCAGTACTTC. It encodes CASSYPGQGREQYF.

The J gene is TRBJ1-1, the V gene TRBV29-1, with TRBD1 identical over 8 bases. Germline V gene sequence: CDR1 SQVTM, CDR2 ANQGSEA. This CDR3 has 13 amino acids. V dropped 5 bases and J dropped 3; count of bases not matched to a gene: 5. CDR3 coding DNA: TGCAGCGTTACAGGGGGGGGCGACACTGAAGCTTTCTTT. The encoded protein is CSVTGGGDTEAFF.

V is TRBV6-1 and J is TRBJ1-1, with 7 bases identical to TRBD1. The V and J ends lost 2 bases and 4 bases, in that order; junction bases with no gene match: 7. The CDR3 has 15 residues. CDR1 MNHNS and CDR2 SASEGT come from the germline V gene. The CDR3 nucleotides read TGTGCCAGCAGTGAATCAAAGGGGGCGATCACTGAAGCTTTCTTT. Protein sequence: CASSESKGAITEAFF.

The J gene is TRBJ2-5, the V gene TRBV7-2; no firm D call. The CDR3 consists of 16 residues. In germline, CDR1 is SGHTA, CDR2 FQGNSA. V lost 3 bases and J 2 bases, leaving 16 bases between the germline ends. The CDR3 region has the DNA TGTGCCAGCAGCTTGGTCGAAGCCCTTAGACAAGAGACCCAGTACTTC. Amino acid sequence: CASSLVEALRQETQYF.

The table lists this clonotype with a few counts. This chain links TRBV12-3 or TRBV12-4 with TRBJ2-7; D is ambiguous. This CDR3 comprises 12 residues. V was shortened by 5 bases and J by 4 bases, with 9 bases between the two germline ends. CDR3 in amino acids: CASSPNRYEQYF. In nucleotides, the CDR3 is TGTGCCAGCAGTCCGAATAGGTACGAGCAGTACTTC.

CDR3 amino acids: CSATTAYLLAGGPDTQYF. The CDR3 DNA reads TGCAGCGCCACCACGGCATATCTACTAGCGGGAGGGCCCGATACGCAGTATTTT. The chain is built from TRBV29-1 and TRBJ2-3, with 13 nucleotides matching TRBD2. The ends lost 7 bases at V and 6 bases at J; junction bases unmatched: 19. The germline V gene has CDR1 SQVTM and CDR2 ANQGSEA. The CDR3 is made up of 18 amino acids.

This clonotype occurred a few times. The chain carries TRBV27 and TRBJ1-2, with 10 nucleotides matching TRBD1. Unmatched junction bases numbered 10, after V lost 5 bases and J lost 7 bases. The CDR3 is 15 residues long. Germline V CDR1 and CDR2: MNHEY, SMNVEV (reference sequence). The CDR3: CASSLYAGTGVGYTF. DNA for the CDR3: TGTGCCAGCAGTCTATACGCCGGGACAGGGGTTGGCTACACCTTC.

V is TRBV9 and J is TRBJ1-2; TRBD1 aligns across 10 bases. Trimming at V came to 4 bases and at J to 4 bases, leaving 22 bases not matched to a gene. Germline lookup yields CDR1 SGDLS and CDR2 YYNGEE. The CDR3 loop spans 20 amino acids. The CDR3 loop reads CASSWLPPRTGGPSCYGYTF. CDR3 DNA: TGTGCCAGCAGCTGGCTCCCCCCGCGGACAGGGGGTCCGTCGTGCTATGGCTACACCTTC.